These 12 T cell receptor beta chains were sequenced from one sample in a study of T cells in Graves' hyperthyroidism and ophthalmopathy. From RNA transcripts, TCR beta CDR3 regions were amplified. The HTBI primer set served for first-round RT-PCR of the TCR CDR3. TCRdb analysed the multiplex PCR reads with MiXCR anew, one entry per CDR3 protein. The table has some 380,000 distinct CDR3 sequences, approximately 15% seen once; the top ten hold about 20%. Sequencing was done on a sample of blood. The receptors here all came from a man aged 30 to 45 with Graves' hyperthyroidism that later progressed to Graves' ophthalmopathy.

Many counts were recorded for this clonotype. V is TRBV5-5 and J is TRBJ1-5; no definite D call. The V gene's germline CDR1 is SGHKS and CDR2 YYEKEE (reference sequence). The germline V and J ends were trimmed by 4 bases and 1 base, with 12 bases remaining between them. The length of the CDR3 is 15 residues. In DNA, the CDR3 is TGTGCCAGCAGCCAGTCCGGACTCAGCAATCAGCCCCAGCATTTT. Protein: CASSQSGLSNQPQHF.

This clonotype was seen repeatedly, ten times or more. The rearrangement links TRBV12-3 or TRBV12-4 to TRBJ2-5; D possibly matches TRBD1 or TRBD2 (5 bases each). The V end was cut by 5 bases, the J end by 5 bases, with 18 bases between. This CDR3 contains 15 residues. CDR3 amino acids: CASSPLWGFGETQYF. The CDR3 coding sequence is TGTGCCAGCAGTCCTTTATGGGGGTTTGGGGAGACCCAGTACTTC.

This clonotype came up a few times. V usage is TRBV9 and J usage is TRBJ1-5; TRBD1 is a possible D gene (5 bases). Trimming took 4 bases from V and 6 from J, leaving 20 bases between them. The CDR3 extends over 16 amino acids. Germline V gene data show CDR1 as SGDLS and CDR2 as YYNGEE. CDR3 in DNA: TGTGCCAGCAGCCCCCCAGCGAGGGGTGGGGGTCAGCCCCAGCATTTT. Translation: CASSPPARGGGQPQHF.

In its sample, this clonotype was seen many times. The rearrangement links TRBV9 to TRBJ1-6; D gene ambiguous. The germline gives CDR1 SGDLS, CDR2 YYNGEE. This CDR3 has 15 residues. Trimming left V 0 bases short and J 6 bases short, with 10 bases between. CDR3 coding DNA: TGTGCCAGCAGCGTAGAGGGAGCATTTAATTCACCCCTCCACTTT. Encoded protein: CASSVEGAFNSPLHF.

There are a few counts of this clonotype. The CDR3 nucleotides are TGCAGTGCTAGAGCAGGCCGAAAAGACTATGGCTACACCTTC. Its protein is CSARAGRKDYGYTF. The V call is TRBV20-1, the J call TRBJ1-2, with D uncertain. V dropped 1 base and J dropped 3 bases, with 12 bases sitting between them. This CDR3 has 14 residues. Germline values: CDR1 DFQATT, CDR2 SNEGSKA (reference sequence).

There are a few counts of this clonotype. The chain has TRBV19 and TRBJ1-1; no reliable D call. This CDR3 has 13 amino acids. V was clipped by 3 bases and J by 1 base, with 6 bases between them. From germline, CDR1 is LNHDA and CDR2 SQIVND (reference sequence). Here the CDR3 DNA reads TGTGCCAGTAGTATTTCCAGGAACACTGAAGCTTTCTTT. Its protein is CASSISRNTEAFF.

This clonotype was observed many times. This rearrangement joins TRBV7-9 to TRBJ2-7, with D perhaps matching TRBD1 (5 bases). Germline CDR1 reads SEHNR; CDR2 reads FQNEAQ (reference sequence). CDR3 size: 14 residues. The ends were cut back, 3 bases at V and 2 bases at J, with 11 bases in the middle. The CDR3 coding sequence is TGTGCCAGCAGCTTCAGACCAGGGACCTACGAGCAGTACTTC. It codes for CASSFRPGTYEQYF.

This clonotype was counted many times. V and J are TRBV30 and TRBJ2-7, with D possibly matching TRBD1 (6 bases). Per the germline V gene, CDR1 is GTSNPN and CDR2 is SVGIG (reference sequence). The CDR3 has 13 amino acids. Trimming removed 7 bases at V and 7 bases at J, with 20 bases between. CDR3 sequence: CASAPRQAWEQYF. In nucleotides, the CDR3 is TGTGCCTCCGCCCCCCGACAGGCGTGGGAGCAGTACTTC.

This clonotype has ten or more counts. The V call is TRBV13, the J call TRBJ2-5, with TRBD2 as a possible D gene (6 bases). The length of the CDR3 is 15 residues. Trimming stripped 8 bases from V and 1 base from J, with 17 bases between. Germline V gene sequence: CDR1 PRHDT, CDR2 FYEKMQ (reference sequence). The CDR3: CASQGSFGSQETQYF. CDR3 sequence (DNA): TGTGCCAGCCAAGGTAGCTTCGGGAGCCAAGAGACCCAGTACTTC.

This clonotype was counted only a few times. The CDR3 DNA reads as TGCGCCAGCAGCCCCTTACTCGGGACAGGGGGCACAGATACGCAGTATTTT. The encoded protein is CASSPLLGTGGTDTQYF. The V and J genes are TRBV4-1 and TRBJ2-3, with 10 positions matching TRBD1. J lost 1 base, V lost 4 bases, and 8 bases had no gene match. The CDR3 is 17 amino acids. Germline CDR1 MGHRA, CDR2 YSYEKL.

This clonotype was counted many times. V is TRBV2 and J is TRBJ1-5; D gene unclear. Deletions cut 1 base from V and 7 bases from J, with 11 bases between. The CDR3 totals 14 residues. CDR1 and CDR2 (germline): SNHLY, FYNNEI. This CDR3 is CASSEGFRIQPQHF. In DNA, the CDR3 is TGTGCCAGCAGTGAAGGGTTCCGAATACAGCCCCAGCATTTT.

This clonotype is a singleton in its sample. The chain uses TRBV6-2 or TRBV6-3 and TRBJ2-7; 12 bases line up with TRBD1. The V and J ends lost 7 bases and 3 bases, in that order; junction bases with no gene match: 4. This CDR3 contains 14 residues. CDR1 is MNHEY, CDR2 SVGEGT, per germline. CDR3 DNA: TGTGCCAGCAAGGGGACAGGGGGCAACTACGAGCAGTACTTC. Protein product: CASKGTGGNYEQYF.